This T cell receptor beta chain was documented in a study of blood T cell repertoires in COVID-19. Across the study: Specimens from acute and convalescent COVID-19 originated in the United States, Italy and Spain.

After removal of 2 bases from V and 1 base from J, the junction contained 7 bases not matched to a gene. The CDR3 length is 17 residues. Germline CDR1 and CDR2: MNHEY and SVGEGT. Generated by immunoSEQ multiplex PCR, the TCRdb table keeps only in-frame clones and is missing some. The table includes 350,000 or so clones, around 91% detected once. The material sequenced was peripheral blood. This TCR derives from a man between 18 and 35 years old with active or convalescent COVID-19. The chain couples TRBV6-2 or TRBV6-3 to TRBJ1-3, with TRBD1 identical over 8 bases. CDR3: CASSYTGTGVSGNTIYF. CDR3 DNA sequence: TGTGCCAGCAGTTACACCGGGACAGGCGTTTCTGGAAACACCATATATTTT.